These 14 T cell receptor beta chains came from one sample sequenced in a study of Siglec-9 on CD8 T cells in melanoma. Repertoires were generated with immunoSEQ multiplex PCR, while TCRdb's copy carries only in-frame clones and drops some. The table includes more than 30,000 clones, about four fifths detected once. The sequenced sample consisted of Siglec-9- CD8+ T cells sorted from blood. Every receptor here comes from a human donor in good health.

The V gene is TRBV29-1, the J gene TRBJ2-1; 8 bases agree with TRBD1. CDR3 length: 14 residues. Germline CDR1 reads SQVTM; CDR2 reads ANQGSEA. V lost 1 base and J lost 8; bases outside the gene matches: 7. The CDR3 DNA reads TGCAGCGTTGAAGGGCGGGGACAGGTCGATGAGCAGTTCTTC. This gives the protein CSVEGRGQVDEQFF.

This chain connects TRBV10-2 to TRBJ2-7; the D is unclear. The ends were cut back, 0 bases at V and 3 bases at J, with 24 bases in the middle. Germline V gene lookup returns CDR1 WSHSY and CDR2 SAAADI. CDR3 length equals 19 residues. The CDR3: CASSESNEFSVHLYYEQYF. As DNA, the CDR3 is TGCGCCAGCAGTGAGTCAAACGAGTTTTCGGTACATCTTTACTACGAGCAGTACTTC.

The chain couples TRBV15 to TRBJ2-5; TRBD2 might be the D (6 bases). The CDR3 is made up of 12 amino acids. V was pared by 4 bases and J by 5 bases, with 8 bases between. Germline CDR1 reads LNHNV; CDR2 reads YYDKDF (reference sequence). In nucleotides, the CDR3 is TGTGCCACCAGCACAGGAGGGGAGACCCAGTACTTC. Translating it yields CATSTGGETQYF.

This clone was observed a single time. V usage is TRBV19 and J usage is TRBJ2-1; 7 positions agree with TRBD2. The ends lost 7 bases at V and 4 bases at J; junction bases unmatched: 7. CDR1 and CDR2 (germline): LNHDA, SQIVND (reference sequence). The CDR3 totals 14 residues. CDR3 sequence reads: CASTPTGGYNEQFF. As DNA, the CDR3 is TGTGCCAGTACCCCGACGGGAGGTTACAATGAGCAGTTCTTC.

The J gene is TRBJ2-1, the V gene TRBV27; the D is unclear. V shed 0 bases and J shed 4 bases, with 4 bases lying between them. The CDR3 has 13 amino acids. CDR1 is MNHEY and CDR2 is SMNVEV in the germline V gene (reference sequence). The CDR3 DNA is TGTGCCAGCAGTTTATCTACGTACAATGAGCAGTTCTTC. Translation gives CASSLSTYNEQFF.

V is TRBV6-5 and J is TRBJ1-5, with 7 positions matching TRBD1. The CDR3 loop spans 15 amino acids. V lost 6 bases, J lost 7 bases, and 12 bases stayed unmatched. Germline assignment: CDR1 MNHEY and CDR2 SVGAGI. Written as DNA, the CDR3 is TGTGCCAGCAGCGACCGGGACAGCCTAGGACAGCCCCAGCATTTT. It specifies CASSDRDSLGQPQHF.

CDR3 in DNA: TGTGCCAGCAGCCTCCTAGCGGGAAATGTTATGGGCAATGAGCAGTTCTTC. Amino acid sequence: CASSLLAGNVMGNEQFF. This rearrangement joins TRBV5-6 to TRBJ2-1; 9 bases are shared with TRBD2. V dropped 4 bases and J dropped 6; count of bases not matched to a gene: 14. The CDR3 is 17 residues long. CDR1 is SGHDT and CDR2 is YYEEEE in the germline V gene.

The chain uses TRBV15 and TRBJ2-6; 7 bases fit TRBD1. The CDR3 has 16 residues. Germline V lookup: CDR1 LNHNV, CDR2 YYDKDF (reference sequence). With V trimmed by 3 bases and J by 1 base, 3 bases remained unmatched. CDR3 protein: CATSRDRTSGANVLTF. CDR3 sequence (DNA): TGTGCCACCAGCAGGGACAGGACTTCTGGGGCCAACGTCCTGACTTTC.

The V call is TRBV29-1, the J call TRBJ1-2; D is uncertain. The germline V gene encodes CDR1 SQVTM and CDR2 ANQGSEA. The CDR3 consists of 15 residues. Trimming removed 0 bases from V and 8 bases from J, with 19 bases in between. CDR3 in DNA: TGCAGCGTTGAAGATCGGACGGGTATAGGGAGCGGCTACACCTTC. Its protein product is CSVEDRTGIGSGYTF. Looking up the rest from reference TRBV29-1 and TRBJ1-2 gives the full variable domain: SAVISQKPSRDICQRGTSLTIQCQVDSQVTMMFWYRQQPGQSLTLIATANQGSEATYESGFVIDKFPISRPNLTFSTLTVSNMSPEDSSIYLCSVEDRTGIGSGYTFGSGTRLTVV.

The genes are TRBV6-5 and TRBJ1-1; 8 positions match TRBD1. Germline loops: CDR1 MNHEY, CDR2 SVGAGI. The CDR3 covers 16 residues. The V gene end was trimmed by 4 bases and the J gene end by 0 bases; junction bases not matched to a gene: 7. The CDR3 nucleotides read TGTGCCAGCAGTTCCGGACAGGGTACCATGAACACTGAAGCTTTCTTT. Translation gives CASSSGQGTMNTEAFF.

The chain combines TRBV7-9 with TRBJ1-2; D is uncertain. V gave up 0 bases and J gave up 6 bases, with 14 bases separating them. This CDR3 comprises 15 residues. The germline CDR1 and CDR2 sequences are SEHNR and FQNEAQ (reference sequence). CDR3 coding DNA: TGTGCCAGCAGCTTAGCGAGGGCAGAGGTCCATGGCTACACCTTC. Residues: CASSLARAEVHGYTF. The variable domain in full, with the rest retrieved from reference TRBV7-9 and TRBJ1-2, is DTGVSQNPRHKITKRGQNVTFRCDPISEHNRLYWYRQTLGQGPEFLTYFQNEAQLEKSRLLSDRFSAERPKGSFSTLEIQRTEQGDSAMYLCASSLARAEVHGYTFGSGTRLTVV.

This rearrangement joins TRBV2 to TRBJ1-1; D uncertain. V lost 7 bases to trimming and J lost 0 bases, with 15 bases between them. The CDR3 contains 15 residues. CDR1 and CDR2 from the germline V gene are SNHLY and FYNNEI. The CDR3 loop reads CASKEGGVMNTEAFF. DNA of the CDR3: TGTGCCAGCAAGGAGGGCGGGGTCATGAACACTGAAGCTTTCTTT.

This rearrangement joins TRBV13 to TRBJ2-7; TRBD2 agrees at 9 bases. The CDR3 is 15 residues long. The germline CDR1 and CDR2 sequences are PRHDT and FYEKMQ (reference sequence). Losses at the gene ends were 4 bases for V and 2 bases for J; bases not matched to a gene: 6. Written as DNA, the CDR3 is TGTGCCAGCAGCTATAGCGGGAGCAATGCCTACGAGCAGTACTTC. Translation: CASSYSGSNAYEQYF.

The chain couples TRBV19 to TRBJ1-1, with D perhaps TRBD1 (5 bases). Looked up from germline, CDR1 is LNHDA and CDR2 is SQIVND (reference sequence). Trimming stripped 5 bases from V and 6 bases from J, with 10 bases between. This CDR3 is 12 amino acids long. CDR3 sequence: CASSFQGPEAFF. The CDR3 DNA reads TGTGCCAGTAGTTTCCAGGGTCCTGAAGCTTTCTTT.